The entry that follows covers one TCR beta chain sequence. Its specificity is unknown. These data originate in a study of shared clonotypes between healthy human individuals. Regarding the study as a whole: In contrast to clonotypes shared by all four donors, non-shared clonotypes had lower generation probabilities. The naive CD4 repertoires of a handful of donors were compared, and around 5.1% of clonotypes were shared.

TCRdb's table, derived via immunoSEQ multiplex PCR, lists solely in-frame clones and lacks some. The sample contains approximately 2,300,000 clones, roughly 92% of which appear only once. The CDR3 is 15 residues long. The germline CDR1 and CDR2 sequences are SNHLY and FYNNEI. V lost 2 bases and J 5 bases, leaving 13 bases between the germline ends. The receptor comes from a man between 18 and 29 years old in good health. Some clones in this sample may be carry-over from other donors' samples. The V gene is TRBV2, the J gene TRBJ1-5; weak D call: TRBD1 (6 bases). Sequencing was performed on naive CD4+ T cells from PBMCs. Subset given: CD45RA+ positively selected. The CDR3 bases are TGTGCCAGCAGTGAAAACCGGGGGGCACATCAGCCCCAGCATTTT. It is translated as CASSENRGAHQPQHF.